This TCR beta chain came from a study of OX40 agonist ivuxolimab in advanced cancers. Study overall: Previous treatment with anti-PD-1, anti-PD-L1 or anti-CTLA-4 therapy was allowed; under 50% had received some. Partial responses were recorded for three patients, including one with hepatocellular carcinoma and two with cutaneous melanoma.

Here immunoSEQ multiplex PCR was the method, and the copy in TCRdb shows in-frame clones only, minus some. Among under 150,000 clones listed, 75% to 90% were seen once. The source is an adult with an advanced solid tumor such as melanoma, head and neck, liver or kidney cancer. The sequencing used CD4+ or CD8+ T cells sorted from blood, collected in a trial of the OX40 agonist ivuxolimab.

CDR3 loop: CASRRQGPPNEKLFF. DNA of the CDR3: TGTGCCAGCAGACGACAGGGCCCCCCGAATGAAAAACTGTTTTTT. The V gene is TRBV28, the J gene TRBJ1-4, with 7 bases fitting TRBD1. This CDR3 spans 15 amino acids. Germline lookup yields CDR1 MDHEN and CDR2 SYDVKM. The J segment lost 5 bases and the V segment lost 6 bases, leaving 9 bases of the junction unmatched.